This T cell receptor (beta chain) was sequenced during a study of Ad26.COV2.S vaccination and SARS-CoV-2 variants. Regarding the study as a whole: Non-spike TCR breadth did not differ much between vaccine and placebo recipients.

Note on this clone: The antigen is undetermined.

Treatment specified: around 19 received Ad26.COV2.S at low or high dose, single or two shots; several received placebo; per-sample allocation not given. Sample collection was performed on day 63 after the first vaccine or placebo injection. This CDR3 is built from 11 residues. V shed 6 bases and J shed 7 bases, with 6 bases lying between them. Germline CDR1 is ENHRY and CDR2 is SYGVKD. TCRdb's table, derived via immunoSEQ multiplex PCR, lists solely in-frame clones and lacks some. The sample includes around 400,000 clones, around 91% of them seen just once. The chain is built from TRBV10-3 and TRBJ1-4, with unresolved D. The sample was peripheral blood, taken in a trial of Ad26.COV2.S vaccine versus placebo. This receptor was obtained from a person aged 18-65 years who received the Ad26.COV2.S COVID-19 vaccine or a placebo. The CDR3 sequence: CAIRIGEKLFF. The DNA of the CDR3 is TGTGCCATCAGAATAGGTGAAAAACTGTTTTTT.